Listed below are T cell receptor beta chains from one sample, sequenced in a study of blood T cell repertoires in COVID-19. The table came from immunoSEQ multiplex PCR; TCRdb's copy has only in-frame clones and leaves some out. Among 120,000 or so clones listed, less than 85% were seen once. The sample comprised peripheral blood. These TCRs come from a woman over 75 with acute or convalescent COVID-19. Both conserved end residues are part of each CDR3. D genes are given only for firm matches. Size tells how often a clone was seen (once, few, many) or the class of an expanded clone, and some rows leave it out.

len	v_gene	abundance	j_gene	d_gene	CDR3aa	CDR3nt
13	TRBV6-5	-	TRBJ2-5	-	CASSPGVAETQYF	TGTGCCAGCAGTCCCGGGGTAGCAGAGACCCAGTACTTC
16	TRBV11-3	-	TRBJ1-6	-	CASSSPLGPYNSPLHF	TGTGCCAGCAGCTCCCCCTTGGGGCCGTATAATTCACCCCTCCACTTT
16	TRBV5-1	-	TRBJ2-3	TRBD1	CASSRGQVGGTDTQYF	TGCGCCAGCAGCCGGGGACAGGTCGGAGGCACAGATACGCAGTATTTT
14	TRBV18	-	TRBJ2-5	TRBD1	CASSGQGGQETQYF	TGTGCCAGCTCAGGACAGGGAGGTCAAGAGACCCAGTACTTC
14	TRBV12-5	-	TRBJ1-2	-	CASGQPDTNYGYTF	TGTGCTAGTGGACAGCCTGACACCAACTATGGCTACACCTTC
15	TRBV19	once	TRBJ1-1	-	CASSIGLLHATEAFF	TGTGCCAGTAGTATAGGTCTCTTACATGCCACTGAAGCTTTCTTT
13	TRBV4-1	-	TRBJ1-5	-	CASSQDEGEPQHF	TGCGCCAGCAGCCAAGATGAGGGGGAGCCCCAGCATTTT
15	TRBV18	-	TRBJ2-1	-	CASSPPSSADNEQFF	TGTGCCAGCTCACCACCTTCTAGCGCCGACAATGAGCAGTTCTTC
13	TRBV20-1	-	TRBJ2-5	TRBD1	CSASRGHQETQYF	TGCAGTGCTAGTAGGGGGCACCAAGAGACCCAGTACTTC
16	TRBV10-1	-	TRBJ1-2	TRBD1	CASSDGQENWLRGYTF	TGCGCCAGCAGTGACGGACAGGAAAATTGGTTGCGAGGCTACACCTTC
17	TRBV5-4	-	TRBJ2-7	TRBD2	CASSSGGGHVISYEQYF	TGTGCCAGCAGCTCGGGAGGGGGGCACGTAATATCCTACGAGCAGTACTTC
16	TRBV6-2/TRBV6-3	-	TRBJ2-7	TRBD1	CASSYAGTGISYEQYF	TGTGCCAGCAGTTACGCAGGGACAGGGATCTCCTACGAGCAGTACTTC
13	TRBV6-5	-	TRBJ2-2	-	CASIMSRSGELFF	TGTGCCAGCATTATGAGCCGGTCCGGGGAGCTGTTTTTT
17	TRBV28	-	TRBJ1-5	-	CASSLSGGRGLNQPQHF	TGTGCCAGCAGTTTATCGGGGGGAAGGGGCCTCAATCAGCCCCAGCATTTT
14	TRBV19	-	TRBJ1-5	-	CASSVEVGNQPQHF	TGTGCCAGTAGTGTCGAGGTAGGCAATCAGCCCCAGCATTTT
14	TRBV27	-	TRBJ1-2	-	CASSRQADDYGYTF	TGTGCCAGCAGCAGGCAGGCAGACGACTATGGCTACACCTTC
15	TRBV18	-	TRBJ1-6	-	CASSADSVEGSPLHF	TGTGCCAGCTCAGCGGACAGCGTCGAGGGTTCACCCCTCCACTTT
14	TRBV7-8	-	TRBJ2-7	-	CASSLGEGIYEQYF	TGTGCCAGCAGCTTAGGAGAGGGAATCTACGAGCAGTACTTC
15	TRBV5-4	few	TRBJ1-5	-	CASSPGGDGNQPQHF	TGTGCCAGCAGCCCGGGGGGAGACGGGAATCAGCCCCAGCATTTT
17	TRBV11-3	once	TRBJ2-3	TRBD1	CASSLRRIGQGADTQYF	TGTGCCAGCAGCTTAAGGCGAATTGGGCAGGGGGCAGATACGCAGTATTTT
14	TRBV6-5	-	TRBJ1-4	-	CASSMLQGGEKLFF	TGTGCCAGCAGTATGTTACAGGGTGGAGAAAAACTGTTTTTT